The 2 T cell receptor beta chains below all came from one sample that was sequenced in a study of CD8+CD57+ T cells in acquired aplastic anemia. According to the study, genomic DNA was the template for TCR beta VDJ and CDR3 profiling. TCRdb recomputed calls from the reads with MiXCR, one row per CDR3 protein. Of 150,000 or so distinct CDR3 sequences in the sample, 45% to 55% were seen once. Previously, flow cytometry had revealed CD8+CD57+ cell expansion in the patients chosen for sequencing. Sequencing was carried out using sorted CD4+, CD8+, or CD8+CD57+ T cells (not recorded which) from PBMCs. The receptor set was obtained from a human donor with aplastic anemia.

The chain uses TRBV9 and TRBJ2-3; no definite D call. Germline values: CDR1 SGDLS, CDR2 YYNGEE. The CDR3 loop spans 15 amino acids. V was pared by 4 bases and J by 4 bases, with 16 bases between. The CDR3 reads CASSSFSVVPDTQYF. CDR3 in DNA: TGTGCCAGCAGCTCCTTCTCCGTGGTACCAGATACGCAGTATTTT.

This clonotype was observed at least ten times. V usage is TRBV4-1 and J usage is TRBJ2-6; D uncertain. Germline CDR1 reads MGHRA; CDR2 reads YSYEKL. CDR3 size: 20 residues. Trimming took off 0 bases at V and 0 bases at J, with 18 bases between the two ends. CDR3 DNA: TGCGCCAGCAGCCAAGATACGGCAGGCCTTGTCAACTCTGGGGCCAACGTCCTGACTTTC. Protein sequence: CASSQDTAGLVNSGANVLTF.